This T cell receptor (beta chain) was recovered during a study of blood T cell repertoires in COVID-19. Study at large: Whether acute or convalescent, the COVID-19 samples came from the United States, Italy and Spain. In each case, the material was cDNA or gDNA derived from T cells, B-cell-depleted T cells, or PBMCs.

CDR3 length: 12 residues. V gave up 4 bases and J gave up 14 bases, with 12 bases separating them. CDR1 SNHLY and CDR2 FYNNEI come from the germline V gene. Per the authors' pipeline: Nucleated cell number was recorded as an estimate derived from reference gene primer amplification. Only in-frame clones appear in the TCRdb table, and some are missing; sequencing was by immunoSEQ multiplex PCR. Clonal size and the V and J genes are those of that table, whereas D and trimming came from the DNA. The top ten clones hold over 3% of a sample with 150,000 or so clones, approximately 81% of them seen once. This chain joins TRBV2 and TRBJ1-6; weak D call: TRBD1 (5 bases). The specimen sequenced was peripheral blood. The TCR was taken from a human donor with acute or convalescent COVID-19. The donor label of this sample is uncertain. As DNA, the CDR3 is TGTGCCAGCAGTGTAGCGCGGGGGGCCCTCCACTTT. Its translation is CASSVARGALHF.